Listed below are T cell receptor beta chains from one sample, sequenced in a study of T cells after yellow fever vaccination. One entry per CDR3 protein results from TCRdb running MiXCR on the 5' RACE reads. The sample yields approximately 330,000 distinct CDR3 sequences, 12% seen once. The source was CD4+ T cells sorted from PBMCs, collected 15 days after the yellow fever booster vaccination. The receptors were sampled from a man in his late teens or twenties who received the YFV17D yellow fever vaccine. Both conserved end residues are part of each CDR3. The order of the fields is V gene, clone size, J gene, D gene, CDR3 DNA, CDR3 protein. A D gene is named only where the DNA matches it firmly. The size field is filled for only some rows; it gives once, few, many or a size class.

TRBV25-1	few	TRBJ1-2	NA	TGTGCCAGCAGTGAATCCGGGGTCGTCCTATATGGCTACACCTTC	CASSESGVVLYGYTF
TRBV7-9	few	TRBJ1-1	NA	TGTGCCAGCAGCCGAATTACAGGGAAGAACACTGAAGCTTTCTTT	CASSRITGKNTEAFF
TRBV19	NA	TRBJ2-1	NA	TGTGCCAGTATGTTAGGAACTGAGCAGTTCTTC	CASMLGTEQFF
TRBV7-2	NA	TRBJ1-5	NA	TGTGCCAGCAGCTACGCGGGTCTTAGCAATCAGCCCCAGCATTTT	CASSYAGLSNQPQHF
TRBV5-1	NA	TRBJ2-1	NA	TGCGCCAGCAGCTTGGCTCTGCAGGGGAGGGGTTCTGAGCAGTTCTTC	CASSLALQGRGSEQFF
TRBV6-2/TRBV6-3	many	TRBJ1-6	NA	TGTGCCAGCAGTTACTCGAAACAGGCTCTCCGCCGCAGAAATTCACCCCTCCACTTT	CASSYSKQALRRRNSPLHF
TRBV15	few	TRBJ2-3	TRBD2	TGTGCCACCAGCAACCCTAGCGGGCCAGATACGCAGTATTTT	CATSNPSGPDTQYF
TRBV6-2/TRBV6-3	many	TRBJ1-6	NA	TGTGCCAGCAGTTACCGGGATTCACCCCTCCACTTT	CASSYRDSPLHF
TRBV7-2	few	TRBJ2-7	TRBD1	TGTGCCAGCAGCCTACAGGGGACGTCCGACGAGCAGTACTTC	CASSLQGTSDEQYF
TRBV6-4	NA	TRBJ2-3	TRBD2	TGTGCCAGCAGTGAGATTAGCGGGGGTACGACGCAGTATTTT	CASSEISGGTTQYF
TRBV3-1	NA	TRBJ1-1	NA	TGTGCCAGCAGCCCCCAAGTGCTAGCAACTGAAGCTTTCTTT	CASSPQVLATEAFF
TRBV7-6	once	TRBJ2-3	TRBD2	TGTGCCAGCAGCCCCCGGACTAGCGGGGACTCTTGGGATACGCAGTATTTT	CASSPRTSGDSWDTQYF
TRBV5-5	few	TRBJ2-3	TRBD2	TGTGCCAGCAGCTTTGGGGCCAGCGGGGGGGCAGATACGCAGTATTTT	CASSFGASGGADTQYF
TRBV7-2	NA	TRBJ1-5	NA	TGTGCCAGCAGCAGGGGGGGTATAATAGGCAATCAGCCCCAGCATTTT	CASSRGGIIGNQPQHF
TRBV6-4	few	TRBJ1-2	TRBD1	TGTGCCAGCAGTGACTCATTTGGGACAGACATGGCTAACTATGGCTACACCTTC	CASSDSFGTDMANYGYTF
TRBV24-1	NA	TRBJ2-2	TRBD1	TGTGCCACCAGTGGGAACAGGGGGCGCGACGGGGAGGTGTTTTTT	CATSGNRGRDGEVFF
TRBV6-2/TRBV6-3	few	TRBJ2-3	TRBD1	TGTGCCAGCAGTCGAGGGGGCGCTGGGACAGATACGCAGTATTTT	CASSRGGAGTDTQYF
TRBV7-9	few	TRBJ1-1	NA	TGTGCCAGCAGCTTGGAGAAATCTGAAGCTTTCTTT	CASSLEKSEAFF
TRBV4-3	many	TRBJ2-2	TRBD2	TGCGCCAGCAGCCTGGGACTAGCGGGGGGAAATACCGGGGAGCTGTTTTTT	CASSLGLAGGNTGELFF
TRBV3-1	few	TRBJ2-2	NA	TGTGCCAGCAGCCGCCGAGAGAGTGGCGGGGAGCTGTTTTTT	CASSRRESGGELFF